This T cell receptor beta chain was captured in a study of OX40 agonist ivuxolimab in advanced cancers. The V gene's germline CDR1 is MGHDK and CDR2 SYGVNS. CDR3 size: 13 residues. With 3 bases removed from V and 4 bases from J, the gap between germline ends came to 9 bases. The method was immunoSEQ multiplex PCR; TCRdb's version includes in-frame clones alone and lacks a portion of them. Of about 42,000 clones in the sample, approximately 83% were seen once. The study sampled blood at baseline, cycle 4 day 1, and cycle 7 day 1. The V and J genes are TRBV25-1 and TRBJ1-2, with a weak D call TRBD1 (5 bases). The sample consisted of CD4+ or CD8+ T cells sorted from blood, taken in a trial of the OX40 agonist ivuxolimab. The TCR comes from an adult with an advanced solid tumor such as melanoma, head and neck, liver or kidney cancer. The CDR3 coding sequence is TGTGCCAGCAGTGAGCCAGGGATCTATGGCTACACCTTC. Translated, it gives CASSEPGIYGYTF.